This TCR beta chain was sequenced for a study of T-cell memory formation after mild COVID-19. From the 5' RACE reads, TCRdb called clonotypes with MiXCR, one entry per CDR3 protein. In the table there are 470,000 or so distinct CDR3 sequences, roughly 18% of which are singletons. The CDR3 sequence is 17 residues long. Trimming took off 0 bases at V and 4 bases at J, with 19 bases between the two ends. The germline CDR1 and CDR2 sequences are LNHNV and YYDKDF (reference sequence). The TCR comes from a man between 18 and 29 years old who had mild COVID-19 (a few samples of this study predate the infection). Cell type and time point are not known. The rearrangement links TRBV15 to TRBJ2-7, with a tentative D call TRBD1 (5 bases). The specimen was PBMCs or a T cell subset sorted from them (not recorded which). This chain's CDR3 is CATSRDPVGRALYEQYF. The CDR3 DNA sequence: TGTGCCACCAGCAGAGATCCCGTTGGCAGGGCGTTGTACGAGCAGTACTTC. Combining the CDR3 with reference TRBV15 and TRBJ2-7 gives the whole variable domain DAMVIQNPRYQVTQFGKPVTLSCSQTLNHNVMYWYQQKSSQAPKLLFHYYDKDFNNEADTPDNFQSRRPNTSFCFLDIRSPGLGDTAMYLCATSRDPVGRALYEQYFGPGTRLTVT.